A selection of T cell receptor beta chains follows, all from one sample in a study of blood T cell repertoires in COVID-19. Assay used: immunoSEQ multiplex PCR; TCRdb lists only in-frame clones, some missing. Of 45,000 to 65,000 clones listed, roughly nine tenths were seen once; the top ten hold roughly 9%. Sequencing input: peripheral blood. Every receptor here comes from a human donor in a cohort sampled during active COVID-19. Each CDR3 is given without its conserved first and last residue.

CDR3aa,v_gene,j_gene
ASSSSGGRRGEQF,TRBV6-6,TRBJ2-1
ASSLNRNDREQTQY,TRBV11-2,TRBJ2-5
ASSSGLANTNTGELF,TRBV5-1,TRBJ2-2
ASSPATASYEQY,TRBV4-1,TRBJ2-7
ACLQGYSYNEQF,TRBV30,TRBJ2-1
ASSWTSTDTQY,TRBV7-9,TRBJ2-3
ASSLSGLAAGGETQY,TRBV27,TRBJ2-5
AWSGPPEGYT,TRBV30,TRBJ1-2
ASSRPSGSPTDTQY,TRBV2,TRBJ2-3
ARTSGGAGETQY,TRBV30,TRBJ2-5
ASSLYLLAGGYNEQF,TRBV13,TRBJ2-1
ASSLVIGTSGPNNEQF,TRBV7-2,TRBJ2-1
ASSTGTGPSPLH,TRBV6-6,TRBJ1-6
ASSSGQGATDTQY,TRBV28,TRBJ2-3
ASSQGLAGGNYEQY,TRBV4-2,TRBJ2-7
ASSEYGGQGGYEQY,TRBV25-1,TRBJ2-7
ATSDGLAGGSIQETQY,TRBV24-1,TRBJ2-5
ASSPPSGSRHNEQF,TRBV3-1/TRBV3-2,TRBJ2-1
ASSLGLAGVQETQY,TRBV5-4,TRBJ2-5
ASKPGLAGGRTDTQY,TRBV19,TRBJ2-3
ATSRRTGPGELF,TRBV15,TRBJ2-2
ASSQQTGGDEQY,TRBV3-1/TRBV3-2,TRBJ2-7
ASAPSPGGNEQF,TRBV27,TRBJ2-1
ATETGLAGDTQY,TRBV24-1,TRBJ2-3
ASSAAGGSGNTIY,TRBV25-1,TRBJ1-3
ASSLTGVGEQY,TRBV11-2,TRBJ2-7
ASSQDSTTGRMGYEQY,TRBV4-3,TRBJ2-7
ASSWAGTEAF,TRBV18,TRBJ1-1
ASSLAQGPPSYNEQF,TRBV28,TRBJ2-1
AWTTPGTGTYEQY,TRBV30,TRBJ2-7
ASRLVQGFRNTEAF,TRBV10-1,TRBJ1-1
ASSLAQETQY,TRBV5-1,TRBJ2-5
ASTLGGEGTQH,TRBV28,TRBJ1-5
ASSVNAGTGVEQY,TRBV9,TRBJ2-7